The rows below give T cell receptor beta chains drawn from one sample of a study of spatial heterogeneity in lung cancer. One entry per CDR3 protein results from TCRdb running MiXCR on the 5' RACE reads. The sample yields tens of thousands of distinct CDR3 sequences, approximately 8% seen once. This sample comprised PBMCs, obtained at follow-up. Every receptor here comes from a male donor with early-stage non-small cell lung cancer. The CDR3 runs from the conserved cysteine through the conserved F or W. D genes are given only for firm matches. Rows give clone size only sometimes, using once, few, many, or a class for an expanded clone.

clone size: many
J gene: TRBJ2-3
D gene: .
V gene: TRBV6-5
CDR3 protein: CASSPMLSLTDTQYF
CDR3 DNA: TGTGCCAGCAGCCCGATGCTGAGCCTCACAGATACGCAGTATTTT

clone size: many
J gene: TRBJ2-5
D gene: .
V gene: TRBV3-1
CDR3 protein: CASSSQVGNSETQYF
CDR3 DNA: TGTGCCAGCAGCTCCCAAGTAGGGAATTCCGAGACCCAGTACTTC

clone size: many
J gene: TRBJ2-5
D gene: .
V gene: TRBV29-1
CDR3 protein: CSVWLEGRETQYF
CDR3 DNA: TGCAGCGTTTGGCTCGAGGGGAGAGAGACCCAGTACTTC

clone size: many
J gene: TRBJ1-5
D gene: .
V gene: TRBV12-3/TRBV12-4
CDR3 protein: CASSFGGKGSSQPQHF
CDR3 DNA: TGTGCCAGCAGTTTCGGGGGGAAAGGGAGTAGTCAGCCCCAGCATTTT

clone size: many
J gene: TRBJ1-4
D gene: .
V gene: TRBV27
CDR3 protein: CASRSAYNEKLFF
CDR3 DNA: TGTGCCAGCCGGTCAGCTTATAATGAAAAACTGTTTTTT

clone size: few
J gene: TRBJ1-5
D gene: .
V gene: TRBV5-1
CDR3 protein: CASSFDRDQPQHF
CDR3 DNA: TGCGCCAGCAGCTTTGACCGGGATCAGCCCCAGCATTTT

clone size: many
J gene: TRBJ2-7
D gene: .
V gene: TRBV12-3/TRBV12-4
CDR3 protein: CASSLGFSYEQYF
CDR3 DNA: TGTGCCAGCAGTTTAGGGTTCTCCTACGAGCAGTACTTC

clone size: many
J gene: TRBJ2-7
D gene: TRBD1
V gene: TRBV6-2/TRBV6-3
CDR3 protein: CASSYRDRAYEQYF
CDR3 DNA: TGTGCCAGCAGTTACCGGGACAGGGCTTACGAGCAGTACTTC

clone size: many
J gene: TRBJ2-7
D gene: .
V gene: TRBV12-3/TRBV12-4
CDR3 protein: CASSSAAYEGEQYF
CDR3 DNA: TGTGCCAGCAGCTCGGCCGCATACGAAGGCGAGCAGTACTTC

clone size: many
J gene: TRBJ2-4
D gene: .
V gene: TRBV11-3
CDR3 protein: CASSLGGTAGSTGKNIQYF
CDR3 DNA: TGTGCCAGCAGCTTAGGAGGGACAGCGGGGTCGACAGGCAAAAACATTCAGTACTTC

clone size: .
J gene: TRBJ2-7
D gene: .
V gene: TRBV9
CDR3 protein: CASSVAGYSYEQYF
CDR3 DNA: TGTGCCAGCAGCGTAGCGGGGTACTCCTACGAGCAGTACTTC

clone size: many
J gene: TRBJ2-3
D gene: .
V gene: TRBV19
CDR3 protein: CASIGWEDTQYF
CDR3 DNA: TGTGCCAGTATCGGATGGGAAGATACGCAGTATTTT

clone size: few
J gene: TRBJ1-4
D gene: .
V gene: TRBV19
CDR3 protein: CASIDPADEKLFF
CDR3 DNA: TGTGCCAGTATTGACCCGGCGGATGAAAAACTGTTTTTT

clone size: many
J gene: TRBJ2-5
D gene: .
V gene: TRBV12-3/TRBV12-4
CDR3 protein: CASRRGQDQEPQYF
CDR3 DNA: TGTGCCAGTCGAAGGGGCCAAGACCAAGAGCCCCAGTACTTC

clone size: many
J gene: TRBJ2-2
D gene: .
V gene: TRBV7-8
CDR3 protein: CASSLNGGFGTGELFF
CDR3 DNA: TGTGCCAGCAGCTTAAACGGGGGCTTTGGCACCGGGGAGCTGTTTTTT

clone size: many
J gene: TRBJ1-1
D gene: TRBD1
V gene: TRBV10-2
CDR3 protein: CASSQGTNTEAFF
CDR3 DNA: TGCGCCTCCTCACAGGGGACGAACACTGAAGCTTTCTTT

clone size: .
J gene: TRBJ2-7
D gene: .
V gene: TRBV9
CDR3 protein: CASSPREAQQYF
CDR3 DNA: TGTGCCAGCAGCCCCCGTGAGGCTCAGCAGTACTTC

clone size: .
J gene: TRBJ2-5
D gene: .
V gene: TRBV29-1
CDR3 protein: CSVDRTGGGETQYF
CDR3 DNA: TGCAGCGTTGATCGAACCGGGGGCGGAGAGACCCAGTACTTC

clone size: medium-sized
J gene: TRBJ2-6
D gene: .
V gene: TRBV7-9
CDR3 protein: CASSLGSGANVLTF
CDR3 DNA: TGTGCCAGCAGCTTAGGTTCTGGGGCCAACGTCCTGACTTTC

clone size: many
J gene: TRBJ2-1
D gene: .
V gene: TRBV5-1
CDR3 protein: CASSRRGENNEQFF
CDR3 DNA: TGCGCCAGCAGCCGCAGGGGTGAGAACAATGAGCAGTTCTTC

clone size: many
J gene: TRBJ2-4
D gene: TRBD1
V gene: TRBV7-3
CDR3 protein: CASSERQGAQNIQYF
CDR3 DNA: TGTGCCAGCAGCGAAAGACAGGGGGCACAAAACATTCAGTACTTC

clone size: many
J gene: TRBJ2-1
D gene: TRBD2
V gene: TRBV9
CDR3 protein: CASSVGLAGAYNEQFF
CDR3 DNA: TGTGCCAGCAGCGTGGGACTAGCGGGGGCCTACAATGAGCAGTTCTTC

clone size: many
J gene: TRBJ2-5
D gene: TRBD1
V gene: TRBV3-1
CDR3 protein: CASRLGTDQETQYF
CDR3 DNA: TGTGCCAGCAGACTGGGGACAGACCAAGAGACCCAGTACTTC

clone size: many
J gene: TRBJ2-7
D gene: TRBD1
V gene: TRBV11-2
CDR3 protein: CASSWGTGADYEQYF
CDR3 DNA: TGTGCCAGCAGCTGGGGAACAGGGGCGGACTACGAGCAGTACTTC

clone size: many
J gene: TRBJ1-4
D gene: .
V gene: TRBV10-3
CDR3 protein: CAISEGGDLSEKLFF
CDR3 DNA: TGTGCCATCAGTGAGGGCGGTGACCTCAGTGAAAAACTGTTTTTT

clone size: many
J gene: TRBJ2-1
D gene: .
V gene: TRBV29-1
CDR3 protein: CSVDFGAEQFF
CDR3 DNA: TGCAGCGTTGATTTTGGGGCTGAGCAGTTCTTC

clone size: few
J gene: TRBJ2-7
D gene: .
V gene: TRBV5-1
CDR3 protein: CASSVWGSSYEQYF
CDR3 DNA: TGCGCCAGCAGCGTCTGGGGTAGCTCCTACGAGCAGTACTTC

clone size: many
J gene: TRBJ2-1
D gene: .
V gene: TRBV20-1
CDR3 protein: CSARVGGDNEQFF
CDR3 DNA: TGCAGTGCTAGGGTGGGCGGAGACAATGAGCAGTTCTTC

clone size: many
J gene: TRBJ1-6
D gene: .
V gene: TRBV5-4
CDR3 protein: CASSFRGGNSPLHF
CDR3 DNA: TGTGCCAGCAGCTTCAGGGGCGGGAATTCACCCCTCCACTTT

clone size: few
J gene: TRBJ2-3
D gene: .
V gene: TRBV5-1
CDR3 protein: CASNFEGSHTDTQYF
CDR3 DNA: TGCGCCAGCAACTTCGAGGGTTCACACACAGATACGCAGTATTTT

clone size: many
J gene: TRBJ1-1
D gene: .
V gene: TRBV25-1
CDR3 protein: CASSESWQPNTEAFF
CDR3 DNA: TGTGCCAGCAGTGAATCATGGCAGCCGAACACTGAAGCTTTCTTT

clone size: .
J gene: TRBJ2-1
D gene: TRBD2
V gene: TRBV7-9
CDR3 protein: CASSLPSGEIYNEQFF
CDR3 DNA: TGTGCCAGCAGCTTACCTAGCGGGGAGATCTACAATGAGCAGTTCTTC

clone size: many
J gene: TRBJ2-2
D gene: .
V gene: TRBV16
CDR3 protein: CASSQGGQLPGDGELFF
CDR3 DNA: TGTGCCAGCAGCCAAGGAGGGCAGTTACCCGGGGACGGGGAGCTGTTTTTT

clone size: many
J gene: TRBJ2-2
D gene: .
V gene: TRBV2
CDR3 protein: CASSEFHAENTGELFF
CDR3 DNA: TGTGCCAGCAGTGAATTTCACGCAGAGAACACCGGGGAGCTGTTTTTT

clone size: .
J gene: TRBJ2-1
D gene: TRBD1
V gene: TRBV9
CDR3 protein: CASSVAPADREIYNEQFF
CDR3 DNA: TGTGCCAGCAGCGTAGCTCCAGCCGACAGGGAAATCTACAATGAGCAGTTCTTC

clone size: many
J gene: TRBJ1-6
D gene: .
V gene: TRBV4-2
CDR3 protein: CASSQGVDGANSPLHF
CDR3 DNA: TGTGCCAGCAGCCAAGGCGTGGACGGGGCTAATTCACCCCTCCACTTT